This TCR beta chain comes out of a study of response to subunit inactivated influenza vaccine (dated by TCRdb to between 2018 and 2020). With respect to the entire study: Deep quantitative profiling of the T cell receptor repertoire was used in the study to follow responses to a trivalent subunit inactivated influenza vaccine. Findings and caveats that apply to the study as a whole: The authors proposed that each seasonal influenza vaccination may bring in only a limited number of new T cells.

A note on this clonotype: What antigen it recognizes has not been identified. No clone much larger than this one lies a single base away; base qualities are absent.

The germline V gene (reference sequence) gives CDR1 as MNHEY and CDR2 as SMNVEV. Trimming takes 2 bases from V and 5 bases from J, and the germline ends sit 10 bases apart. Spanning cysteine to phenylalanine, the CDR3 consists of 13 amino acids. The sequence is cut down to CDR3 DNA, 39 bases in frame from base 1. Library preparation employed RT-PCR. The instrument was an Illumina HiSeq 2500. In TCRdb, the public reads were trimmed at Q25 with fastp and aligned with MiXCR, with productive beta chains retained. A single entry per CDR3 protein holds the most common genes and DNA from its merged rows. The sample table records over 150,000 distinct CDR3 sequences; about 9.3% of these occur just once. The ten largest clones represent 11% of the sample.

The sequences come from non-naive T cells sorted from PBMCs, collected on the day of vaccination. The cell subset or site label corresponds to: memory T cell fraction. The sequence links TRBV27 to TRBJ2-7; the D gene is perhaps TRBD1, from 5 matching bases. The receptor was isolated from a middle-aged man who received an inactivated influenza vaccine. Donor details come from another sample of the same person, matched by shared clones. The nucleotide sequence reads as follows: TGTGCCAGCAGTTTACTGGCCAGGGACGAGCAGTACTTC. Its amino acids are CASSLLARDEQYF.